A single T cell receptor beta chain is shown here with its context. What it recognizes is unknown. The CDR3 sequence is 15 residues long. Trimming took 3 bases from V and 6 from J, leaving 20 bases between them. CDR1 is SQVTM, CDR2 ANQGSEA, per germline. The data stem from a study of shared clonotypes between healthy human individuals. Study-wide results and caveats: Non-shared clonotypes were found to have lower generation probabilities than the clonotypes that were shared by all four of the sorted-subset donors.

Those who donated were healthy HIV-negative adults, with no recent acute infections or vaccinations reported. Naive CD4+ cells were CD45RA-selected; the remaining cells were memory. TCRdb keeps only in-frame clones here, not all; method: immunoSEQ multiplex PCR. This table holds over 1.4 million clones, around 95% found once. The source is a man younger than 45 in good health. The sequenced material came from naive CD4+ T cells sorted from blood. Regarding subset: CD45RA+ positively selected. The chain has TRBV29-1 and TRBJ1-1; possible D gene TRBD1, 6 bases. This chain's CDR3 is CSVEETGRGFAEAFF. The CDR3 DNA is TGCAGCGTTGAGGAGACAGGACGAGGGTTCGCTGAAGCTTTCTTT.